This T cell receptor (beta chain) is from a study of CD8+ T cells in alopecia areata. Germline CDR1 reads GTSNPN; CDR2 reads SVGIG (reference sequence). Trimming cost V 2 bases and J 6 bases; bases outside gene matches: 12. The length of the CDR3 is 15 residues. Treatment described: oral pan-JAK inhibitor, 5-10 mg twice daily. cDNA reverse transcribed from extracted RNA served as the sequencing template. TCRdb's copy holds only in-frame clones and misses some; the assay was immunoSEQ multiplex PCR. Of around 120,000 clones in the sample, around 53% were seen once. The chain carries TRBV30 and TRBJ1-1; 7 nucleotides line up with TRBD1. This TCR was sampled from a human donor with alopecia areata. The material was CD4+ T cells sorted from blood, obtained at week 4, from a patient treated with tofacitinib. Here the CDR3 reads CAWSMQPGQKPEAFF. CDR3 bases: TGTGCCTGGAGTATGCAACCGGGACAGAAGCCTGAAGCTTTCTTT.